Included here is one T cell receptor (beta chain) sequence, with context. CDR3 length: 15 amino acids. Trimming at V came to 4 bases and at J to 12 bases, leaving 13 bases not matched to a gene. In germline, CDR1 is LNHDA, CDR2 SQIVND (reference sequence). During active infection, Seattle patients enrolled and were then monitored through disease. This record comes from a study of blood T cell repertoires in COVID-19. Across the study: COVID-19 samples from acute and convalescent phases originated in the United States, Italy and Spain. T cells, B-cell-depleted T cells, or PBMCs supplied cDNA or gDNA.

Authors' analysis steps: Researchers report that nucleated cell counts were estimated from reference gene primer amplification. Generated by immunoSEQ multiplex PCR, the TCRdb table keeps only in-frame clones and is missing some. The V and J calls and clone size come from that table; D and trimming were worked out from the DNA. The sample lists roughly 190,000 clones; around four fifths were seen once. The specimen was peripheral blood. The chain uses TRBV19 and TRBJ2-1; the match to TRBD1 covers 9 bases. The origin of this receptor is a woman in her 70s with COVID-19, enrolled during active disease. DNA for the CDR3: TGTGCCAGTAGTAATCCCCTGACAGGGGGTTATAGGCAGTTCTTC. Its protein product is CASSNPLTGGYRQFF. The complete variable domain, with remaining parts taken from reference TRBV19 and TRBJ2-1, reads DGGITQSPKYLFRKEGQNVTLSCEQNLNHDAMYWYRQDPGQGLRLIYYSQIVNDFQKGDIAEGYSVSREKKESFPLTVTSAQKNPTAFYLCASSNPLTGGYRQFFGPGTRLTVL.